This T cell receptor (beta chain) was sequenced in a study of vaccination effects on CD4 cells after COVID-19. Profiled with immunoSEQ multiplex PCR; TCRdb holds only in-frame clones, not every one. There are about 24,000 clones in the sample; about three quarters occur only once, and around 3.5% lies in the top ten. Trimming took off 3 bases at V and 1 base at J, with 5 bases between the two ends. The CDR3 extends over 12 amino acids. Germline CDR1 GTSNPN, CDR2 SVGIG (reference sequence). Turning to this clone: Its antigen is still unknown.

Using viral peptide pools, the ViraFEST assay grew out antigen-specific CD4+ T cells prior to sequencing. Subsequent to less than 13 days of culture, CD4+ T cells were isolated. Nobody among the vaccine recipients had prior SARS-CoV-2 infection (nucleocapsid antibodies were negative). It was with about 10 IU/ml IL-2 and 8 to 10 ug/ml peptides that around 1.9 million PBMC per well were cultured. V and J are TRBV30 and TRBJ2-3; D uncertain. This sample comprised CD4+ T cells from PBMCs cultured with SARS-CoV-2 spike peptides, obtained before COVID-19 vaccination. This sequence originates from a human donor who received a COVID-19 vaccine. Here the CDR3 reads CAWSRGTDTQYF. Here the CDR3 DNA reads TGTGCCTGGAGCCGGGGCACAGATACGCAGTATTTT.